The T cell receptor beta chain under discussion was sequenced for a study of T cells in Graves' hyperthyroidism and ophthalmopathy. Using RNA transcripts as the source, TCR beta CDR3 regions were amplified. HTBI primers drove first-round RT-PCR of the TCR CDR3. MiXCR, applied by TCRdb to the multiplex PCR reads, yields one record per CDR3 protein. This sample has 300,000 to 400,000 distinct CDR3 sequences, with roughly 14% found just once. This clonotype has a count of ten or more. The origin of this receptor is a woman in her twenties or thirties with Graves' ophthalmopathy. The sequencing input was blood.

In DNA form, the CDR3 reads TGTGCCAGCAGCAGGGGACAGGGAATGTGGGAGACCCAGTACTTC. This gives the protein CASSRGQGMWETQYF. The chain links TRBV28 to TRBJ2-5, with TRBD1 identical over 9 bases. Germline trimming cut 6 bases from V and 5 bases from J; bases unmatched to any gene: 10. The CDR3 runs 15 residues. Germline V CDR1 and CDR2: MDHEN, SYDVKM.